This record looks at one T cell receptor (beta chain) sequence and its context. The antigen is not known. Healthy donors of bone marrow made up the group. This record comes from a study of cytomegalovirus exposure and HLA in healthy donors. As for the study in general: Ancestry clustering placed roughly four fifths of 350 to 500 genotyped donors in the Caucasian-associated cluster. Study-level points and caveats: TCR beta sequences reportedly predicted most subjects' HLA-A and HLA-B alleles accurately.

The PCR employed 60 Vbeta primers together with 13 Jbeta primers. Sequencing used immunoSEQ multiplex PCR; TCRdb keeps in-frame clones, though not all of them. The listing contains 180,000 or so clones. V trimming: 5 bases; J trimming: 4 bases; junction bases outside the gene matches: 13. The CDR3 length is 17 residues. Per the germline V gene, CDR1 is LNHDA and CDR2 is SQIVND (reference sequence). Material for sequencing was PBMCs. The TCR sequence derives from a boy aged 5-17 years in good health and CMV-seronegative. The chain combines TRBV19 with TRBJ2-3; 9 bases align to TRBD1. CDR3 loop: CASSRTGGSMGPDTQYF. The DNA of the CDR3 is TGTGCCAGTAGTCGTACAGGGGGCTCAATGGGGCCAGATACGCAGTATTTT. Full variable domain (rest looked up from reference TRBV19 and TRBJ2-3): DGGITQSPKYLFRKEGQNVTLSCEQNLNHDAMYWYRQDPGQGLRLIYYSQIVNDFQKGDIAEGYSVSREKKESFPLTVTSAQKNPTAFYLCASSRTGGSMGPDTQYFGPGTRLTVL.